This TCR beta chain was observed in a study of cytomegalovirus exposure and HLA in healthy donors. Overall study context: From donors who were HLA-typed, an early data release held approximately 80 million unique TCRs.

Everyone who donated was a healthy bone marrow donor. In the PCR, 60 Vbeta and 13 Jbeta primers were used. Some clones are missing from TCRdb's copy, which holds only in-frame ones; the method was immunoSEQ multiplex PCR. The table lists around 78,000 clones, around 82% of them singletons. With 0 bases removed from V and 6 bases from J, the gap between germline ends came to 16 bases. Germline CDR1 and CDR2: SGHNT and YYREEE (reference sequence). The CDR3 runs 16 residues. The sequenced sample consisted of PBMCs. The sequence derives from a male donor in good health and CMV-seronegative. This chain uses TRBV5-4 with TRBJ2-1; a possible D gene is TRBD1 (6 bases). The CDR3: CASSLEVGGSVNEQFF. The CDR3 DNA sequence: TGTGCCAGCAGCTTGGAGGTAGGGGGATCAGTCAATGAGCAGTTCTTC. The full variable domain, with the rest looked up from reference TRBV5-4 and TRBJ2-1, is ETGVTQSPTHLIKTRGQQVTLRCSSQSGHNTVSWYQQALGQGPQFIFQYYREEENGRGNFPPRFSGLQFPNYSSELNVNALELDDSALYLCASSLEVGGSVNEQFFGPGTRLTVL.